The 27 T cell receptor beta chains presented below share a single source sample, sequenced in a study of identical twins. Each CDR3 protein is one row after TCRdb ran MiXCR on the 5' RACE reads. The repertoire consists of about 890,000 distinct CDR3 sequences, with 9% to 15% occurring once and the leading ten covering 1.5% to 2%. The same sample was also used in a study of yellow fever vaccine responses in identical twins.

Material for sequencing was PBMCs. The source of these receptors is a woman aged 18-29 years in good health.

This clonotype was picked up many times. This chain connects TRBV4-1 to TRBJ2-3, with a possible D match to TRBD1 (6 bases). This CDR3 has 14 residues. Between the trimmed V and J ends, which lost 2 bases and 5 bases, there was a span of 11 bases. Germline V gives CDR1 MGHRA, CDR2 YSYEKL. The CDR3 here is CASSQSGDRDTQYF. CDR3 sequence (DNA): TGCGCCAGCAGCCAATCAGGGGATAGAGATACGCAGTATTTT.

CDR3 loop: CASSQVPGVTEAFF. The CDR3, as DNA: TGTGCCAGCAGCCAAGTACCGGGGGTCACTGAAGCTTTCTTT. The chain employs TRBV3-1 and TRBJ1-1, with D perhaps matching TRBD1 (5 bases). There are 14 residues in the CDR3. Germline V gene sequence: CDR1 LGHDT, CDR2 YNNKEL (reference sequence). V was cut by 1 base and J by 4 bases, with 10 bases left in between.

V gene TRBV10-3 combines with J gene TRBJ2-5; possibly TRBD1 for D (6 bases). From germline, CDR1 is ENHRY and CDR2 SYGVKD. The V and J ends lost 6 bases and 4 bases respectively, with 12 bases between them. The length of the CDR3 is 13 residues. This CDR3 reads CAISPGQIETQYF. The CDR3 nucleotides are TGTGCCATCAGCCCCGGACAGATAGAGACCCAGTACTTC.

This clonotype was seen a handful of times. The rearrangement joins TRBV28 to TRBJ2-4; 8 nucleotides align to TRBD2. The CDR3 runs 19 residues. The germline V gene has CDR1 MDHEN and CDR2 SYDVKM. Trimming at V came to 3 bases and at J to 0 bases, leaving 13 bases not matched to a gene. The CDR3 loop is CASSFVGGGSPLAKNIQYF. CDR3 nucleotide sequence: TGTGCCAGCAGTTTCGTCGGGGGGGGCTCCCCTCTAGCCAAAAACATTCAGTACTTC.

The V gene is TRBV10-3, the J gene TRBJ2-5, with D perhaps matching TRBD1 (5 bases). In germline, CDR1 is ENHRY, CDR2 SYGVKD. The CDR3 sequence is 13 residues long. Trimming took off 4 bases at V and 3 bases at J, with 9 bases between the two ends. CDR3 nucleotides: TGTGCCATCAGTGGTTCAGGGAAAGAGACCCAGTACTTC. Residues: CAISGSGKETQYF.

This clonotype has only a few counts. CDR3 sequence: CASSLDLGLLAKNIQYF. The CDR3 nucleotides are TGCGCCAGCAGCTTGGATCTTGGACTTTTAGCCAAAAACATTCAGTACTTC. V and J are TRBV5-1 and TRBJ2-4, with D maybe TRBD2 (5 bases). CDR3 length: 17 amino acids. Per the germline V gene, CDR1 is SGHRS and CDR2 is YFSETQ. The germline V and J ends were trimmed by 0 bases and 0 bases, with 13 bases remaining between them.

The sample holds many counts of this clonotype. The junction departs from germline at one end; a sequencing error may be responsible. The CDR3 spells CAIGSRAGELF. The DNA of the CDR3 is TGTGCCATCGGTAGTCGTGCGGGAGAGCTCTTC. The gene calls are TRBV10-3 and TRBJ2-1; TRBD2 aligns across 7 bases. The CDR3 loop spans 11 amino acids. Germline lookup yields CDR1 ENHRY and CDR2 SYGVKD.

The chain uses TRBV5-1 and TRBJ2-3; D perhaps matches TRBD1 (6 bases). V was cut by 0 bases and J by 7 bases, with 12 bases left in between. Per the germline V gene, CDR1 is SGHRS and CDR2 is YFSETQ. The CDR3 is 14 amino acids. DNA for the CDR3: TGCGCCAGCAGCTTGGACAGGGAGTATAATACGCAGTATTTT. It translates to CASSLDREYNTQYF.

This clonotype was found a few times. The J gene is TRBJ2-2, the V gene TRBV25-1; 7 bases fit TRBD1. This CDR3 region has 16 residues. Trimming at V came to 6 bases and at J to 5 bases, leaving 12 bases not matched to a gene. Germline V gene sequence: CDR1 MGHDK, CDR2 SYGVNS. The CDR3 protein is CASSSGQPPTTGELFF. The CDR3 nucleotides read TGTGCCAGCAGCTCGGGACAGCCTCCTACTACCGGGGAGCTGTTTTTT.

This clonotype has only a few counts. This chain joins TRBV3-1 and TRBJ1-4; no clear D gene. Per the germline V gene, CDR1 is LGHDT and CDR2 is YNNKEL (reference sequence). CDR3 length: 15 residues. The V gene lost 2 bases and the J gene lost 3 bases, with 10 bases spanning the gap. The CDR3 bases are TGTGCCAGCAGCCAAAGCCAGGTGCCTAATGAAAAACTGTTTTTT. Translation: CASSQSQVPNEKLFF.

The rearrangement uses TRBV11-2 and TRBJ2-5; D gene unclear. Germline assignment: CDR1 SGHAT and CDR2 FQNNGV. The length of the CDR3 is 15 residues. V lost 5 bases and J 4 bases, leaving 17 bases between the germline ends. CDR3 residues: CASSQTEGRRETQYF. The CDR3 bases are TGTGCCAGCAGCCAAACAGAAGGACGGCGAGAGACCCAGTACTTC.

The CDR3 sequence is CASSFPLITGDGYEQYF. The CDR3 coding sequence is TGTGCCAGCAGCTTCCCCCTAATAACCGGCGACGGCTACGAGCAGTACTTC. This sequence joins TRBV11-3 and TRBJ2-7; D not resolved. Germline V lookup: CDR1 SGHNT, CDR2 YENEEA. CDR3 length: 17 amino acids. V dropped 3 bases and J dropped 3 bases, with 21 bases sitting between them.

The rearrangement uses TRBV20-1 and TRBJ2-7; TRBD2 might be the D (5 bases). The ends were cut back, 7 bases at V and 4 bases at J, with 14 bases in the middle. From germline, CDR1 is DFQATT and CDR2 SNEGSKA (reference sequence). This CDR3 region has 12 residues. The CDR3 nucleotides read TGCAGTGTACCGGGGAGTGTATACGAGCAGTACGTC. Translated, it gives CSVPGSVYEQYV.

This clonotype was observed once. The rearrangement uses TRBV28 and TRBJ1-1; 10 positions match TRBD1. CDR1 is MDHEN, CDR2 SYDVKM, per germline. This CDR3 spans 18 amino acids. J lost 10 bases, V lost 2 bases, and 19 bases had no gene match. The CDR3 is CASSLPEASDGQGDVAFF. CDR3 nucleotide sequence: TGTGCCAGCAGTTTACCAGAGGCGTCGGACGGACAGGGGGATGTAGCTTTCTTT.

This chain joins TRBV20-1 and TRBJ2-1, with 9 bases lining up with TRBD2. The V segment lost 0 bases and the J segment 4 bases; nucleotides outside the gene matches: 7. Germline CDR1 reads DFQATT; CDR2 reads SNEGSKA (reference sequence). The CDR3 is made up of 16 amino acids. The CDR3 loop reads CSARDLLAGAYNEQFF. CDR3 nucleotide sequence: TGCAGTGCTAGAGATCTGTTAGCGGGGGCTTACAATGAGCAGTTCTTC.

This clonotype was detected many times. The chain combines TRBV12-3 or TRBV12-4 with TRBJ1-3; 12 bases match TRBD1. The V and J ends lost 7 bases and 4 bases, in that order; junction bases with no gene match: 8. This CDR3 is 16 amino acids long. The DNA of the CDR3 is TGTGCCAGCAACCCAGGGACAGGGGGCGTCGGAAACACCATATATTTT. Residues: CASNPGTGGVGNTIYF.

This clonotype was counted only a few times. The chain combines TRBV11-2 with TRBJ2-5; a possible D gene is TRBD1 (6 bases). The CDR3 runs to 12 residues. Trimming pared 8 bases from V and 5 bases from J, leaving 12 bases between. Germline V CDR1 and CDR2: SGHAT, FQNNGV. The CDR3 sequence: CASGPQGETQYF. DNA for the CDR3: TGTGCCAGCGGGCCCCAGGGGGAGACCCAGTACTTC.

This clonotype was counted between two and nine times. This chain connects TRBV9 to TRBJ2-3, with unresolved D. V lost 6 bases and J lost 2, with 22 bases in between. The CDR3 loop spans 17 amino acids. Germline lookup yields CDR1 SGDLS and CDR2 YYNGEE. The CDR3 loop is CASNGWNPRSATDTQYF. Here the CDR3 DNA reads TGTGCCAGCAATGGTTGGAACCCCCGCAGCGCCACAGATACGCAGTATTTT.

This clonotype was detected a few times. CDR3: CAISESDELEGLANYGYTF. CDR3 coding DNA: TGTGCCATCAGTGAGTCCGACGAACTGGAGGGGCTGGCTAACTATGGCTACACCTTC. The J gene is TRBJ1-2, the V gene TRBV10-3; TRBD1 is a possible D gene (5 bases). Germline loops: CDR1 ENHRY, CDR2 SYGVKD. V was clipped by 0 bases and J by 0 bases, with 20 bases between them. The CDR3 spans 19 residues.

This clonotype appeared many times. The rearrangement joins TRBV5-1 to TRBJ2-1; D is undetermined. V was trimmed by 0 bases and J by 3 bases, leaving 10 bases between them. This CDR3 is 15 amino acids long. Per the germline V gene, CDR1 is SGHRS and CDR2 is YFSETQ. This chain's CDR3 is CASSLDWGIYNEQFF. Written as DNA, the CDR3 is TGCGCCAGCAGCTTGGATTGGGGTATCTACAATGAGCAGTTCTTC.

This chain connects TRBV10-3 to TRBJ2-7; TRBD1 might be the D (6 bases). Germline lookup yields CDR1 ENHRY and CDR2 SYGVKD. This CDR3 has 14 amino acids. V lost 3 bases to trimming and J lost 4 bases, with 13 bases between them. This CDR3 reads CAISDNNRVYEQYF. Written as DNA, the CDR3 is TGTGCCATCAGTGATAATAACAGGGTTTACGAGCAGTACTTC.

This clonotype appeared a few times. The CDR3: CASSETRGNTIYF. In DNA form, the CDR3 reads TGCGCCAGCAGTGAAACAAGGGGAAACACCATATATTTT. This sequence joins TRBV10-2 and TRBJ1-3; no reliable D call. The germline V and J ends were trimmed by 3 bases and 4 bases, with 7 bases remaining between them. CDR1 is WSHSY, CDR2 SAAADI, per germline. The CDR3 spans 13 residues.

The chain has TRBV6-4 and TRBJ1-1; D not certain. Germline V gene data show CDR1 as MRHNA and CDR2 as SNTAGT. V was pared by 6 bases and J by 3 bases, with 5 bases between. The CDR3 totals 11 residues. The CDR3 here is CASRSHTEAFF. CDR3 coding DNA: TGTGCCAGCAGATCTCACACTGAAGCTTTCTTT.

This clonotype was observed at least ten times. This chain uses TRBV10-3 with TRBJ2-7; no clear D gene. This CDR3 region has 11 residues. Trimming pared 0 bases from V and 7 bases from J, leaving 4 bases between. CDR1 is ENHRY and CDR2 is SYGVKD in the germline V gene. DNA for the CDR3: TGTGCCATCAGTGAGTCGGGGGAGCAGTACTTC. Its protein is CAISESGEQYF.

This clonotype came up many times. The rearrangement links TRBV7-2 to TRBJ1-5; possibly TRBD1 for D (6 bases). Between the trimmed V and J ends, which lost 4 bases and 9 bases, there was a span of 19 bases. CDR1 is SGHTA and CDR2 is FQGNSA in the germline V gene. This CDR3 comprises 15 residues. The CDR3 bases are TGTGCCAGCAGCTCCCAGGGGCCCCTCAGGGCGCCCCAGCATTTT. Its protein product is CASSSQGPLRAPQHF.

This clonotype was observed a handful of times. This chain joins TRBV12-3 or TRBV12-4 and TRBJ2-7; D is unresolved. The CDR3 runs to 11 residues. Trimming cost V 3 bases and J 5 bases, with 5 bases left between them. The CDR3 spells CASSFMNEQYF. In DNA, the CDR3 is TGTGCCAGCAGTTTTATGAACGAGCAGTACTTC.

The chain links TRBV24-1 to TRBJ2-3; 8 bases align to TRBD2. Germline CDR1 and CDR2: KGHDR and SFDVKD. With 6 bases clipped from V and 3 bases from J, the junction kept 4 bases outside the gene matches. The CDR3 totals 14 residues. The CDR3 nucleotides are TGTGCCACCAGTTCACTAGCGGAAACAGATACGCAGTATTTT. Translating it yields CATSSLAETDTQYF.